Below, 3 T cell receptor beta chains from the same sample are listed, as sequenced in a study of shared clonotypes between healthy human individuals. Repertoires were generated with immunoSEQ multiplex PCR, while TCRdb's copy carries only in-frame clones and drops some. Of roughly 300,000 clones in the sample, about nine tenths are singletons; the top ten hold about a sixth. Sequenced sample: memory CD8+ T cells sorted from blood. Subset denoted: CD45RO+ cells pooled with CCR7-negative TemRA cells. These receptors originate from a man younger than 30 in good health.

The gene calls are TRBV28 and TRBJ1-2, with D perhaps matching TRBD1 (6 bases). This CDR3 region has 11 residues. The germline CDR1 and CDR2 sequences are MDHEN and SYDVKM. V was cut by 6 bases and J by 7 bases, with 9 bases left in between. Written as DNA, the CDR3 is TGTGCCAGCAGAACAGGGTTTGGCTACACCTTC. Translation: CASRTGFGYTF.

This chain links TRBV10-3 with TRBJ2-7; 7 bases match TRBD1. J was trimmed by 4 bases and V by 2 bases; bases with no gene match: 20. The V gene's germline CDR1 is ENHRY and CDR2 SYGVKD. The CDR3 length is 19 residues. The CDR3 is CAISEPDDGQAGGWYEQYF. CDR3 bases: TGTGCCATCAGTGAGCCCGATGACGGACAGGCCGGAGGATGGTACGAGCAGTACTTC.

This sequence joins TRBV27 and TRBJ2-7, with a tentative D call TRBD2 (6 bases). CDR3 length: 14 residues. V shed 5 bases and J shed 5 bases, with 16 bases lying between them. Germline loops: CDR1 MNHEY, CDR2 SMNVEV (reference sequence). CDR3 sequence: CASSPLSGSDEQYF. CDR3 in DNA: TGTGCCAGCAGTCCCCTGAGCGGGTCCGACGAGCAGTACTTC.